What follows are 19 T cell receptor beta chains derived from one specimen sequenced in a study of cytomegalovirus exposure and HLA in healthy donors. Profiling relied on immunoSEQ multiplex PCR, and the TCRdb table lists in-frame clones only, not all of them. Of roughly 50,000 clones in the sample, 93% are singletons; the top ten hold 1.5% to 2%. Input material: PBMCs. These receptors originate from a young woman in good health and CMV-seropositive.

The chain combines TRBV7-8 with TRBJ2-7; TRBD2 might be the D (7 bases). Looked up from germline, CDR1 is SGHVS and CDR2 is FQNEAQ. The length of the CDR3 is 16 residues. V was cut by 1 base and J by 4 bases, with 17 bases left in between. The CDR3, as DNA: TGTGCCAGCAGCTTAGGGGAGAGGGGGAGGGCGTACGAGCAGTACTTC. Protein product: CASSLGERGRAYEQYF. The full variable domain, in which reference TRBV7-8 and TRBJ2-7 provide the parts outside the CDR3, is GAGVSQSPRYKVAKRGQDVALRCDPISGHVSLFWYQQALGQGPEFLTYFQNEAQLDKSGLPSDRFFAERPEGSVSTLKIQRTQQEDSAVYLCASSLGERGRAYEQYFGPGTRLTVT.

The chain joins TRBV9 to TRBJ2-2, with 12 bases fitting TRBD2. V lost 4 bases, J lost 1 base, and 14 bases stayed unmatched. The CDR3 sequence is 20 residues long. Germline loops: CDR1 SGDLS, CDR2 YYNGEE. The CDR3 DNA is TGTGCCAGCAGCCTTACCCCCCGGGTACTAGCGGGGGGGAACACCGGGGAGCTGTTTTTT. Amino acid sequence: CASSLTPRVLAGGNTGELFF.

The V gene is TRBV9, the J gene TRBJ2-5; TRBD2 might be the D (5 bases). Germline V CDR1 and CDR2: SGDLS, YYNGEE. The CDR3 extends over 14 amino acids. Between the trimmed V and J ends, which lost 3 bases and 0 bases, there was a span of 9 bases. CDR3: CASSAYGNQETQYF. Here the CDR3 DNA reads TGTGCCAGCAGCGCTTACGGGAACCAAGAGACCCAGTACTTC.

This clone showed up just once. The rearrangement joins TRBV7-3 to TRBJ2-1; tentatively, D is TRBD1 (6 bases). CDR3 length equals 12 residues. Germline values: CDR1 SGHTA, CDR2 FQGTGA. Trimming took off 5 bases at V and 6 bases at J, with 8 bases between the two ends. The CDR3: CASSVTGNEQFF. The CDR3 DNA is TGTGCCAGCAGCGTGACAGGCAATGAGCAGTTCTTC.

This rearrangement joins TRBV7-2 to TRBJ2-7, with a possible D match to TRBD1 (6 bases). Germline-derived CDR1 and CDR2 are SGHTA and FQGNSA. Trimming left V 1 base short and J 3 bases short, with 19 bases between. The CDR3 sequence is 17 residues long. CDR3 DNA: TGTGCCAGCAGCTTAGTGGGGGCCAGAGTAGGGTACTACGAGCAGTACTTC. This translates into CASSLVGARVGYYEQYF. Variable domain in full (rest from reference TRBV7-2 and TRBJ2-7): GAGVSQSPSNKVTEKGKDVELRCDPISGHTALYWYRQSLGQGLEFLIYFQGNSAPDKSGLPSDRFSAERTGGSVSTLTIQRTQQEDSAVYLCASSLVGARVGYYEQYFGPGTRLTVT.

V and J are TRBV14 and TRBJ2-7, with 8 bases that match TRBD1. V dropped 5 bases and J dropped 3; count of bases not matched to a gene: 9. This CDR3 contains 15 residues. Looked up from germline, CDR1 is SGHDN and CDR2 is FVKESK. Written as DNA, the CDR3 is TGTGCCAGCAGCGCAACCGGACAGGGAAGCTACGAGCAGTACTTC. Translating gives CASSATGQGSYEQYF.

The genes are TRBV30 and TRBJ1-1; 7 bases fit TRBD1. The CDR3 runs 13 residues. Germline-derived CDR1 and CDR2 are GTSNPN and SVGIG (reference sequence). After removal of 5 bases from V and 2 bases from J, the junction contained 5 bases not matched to a gene. The CDR3 nucleotides are TGTGCCTGGGCCAACAGGGGAAACACTGAAGCTTTCTTT. It is translated as CAWANRGNTEAFF. Complete variable domain (other parts from reference TRBV30 and TRBJ1-1): SQTIHQWPATLVQPVGSPLSLECTVEGTSNPNLYWYRQAAGRGLQLLFYSVGIGQISSEVPQNLSASRPQDRQFILSSKKLLLSDSGFYLCAWANRGNTEAFFGQGTRLTVV.

The chain couples TRBV11-3 to TRBJ2-3; 8 bases line up with TRBD2. The CDR3 is made up of 12 amino acids. Germline assignment: CDR1 SGHNT and CDR2 YENEEA. Losses at the gene ends were 1 base for V and 12 bases for J; bases not matched to a gene: 3. CDR3 sequence: CASSLGTSIQYF. CDR3 DNA sequence: TGTGCCAGCAGCTTAGGGACTAGCATCCAGTATTTT.

This clone was observed a single time. This chain joins TRBV7-9 and TRBJ2-4; D remains unclear. CDR1 is SEHNR and CDR2 is FQNEAQ in the germline V gene (reference sequence). The V gene lost 5 bases and the J gene lost 0 bases, with 17 bases spanning the gap. CDR3 length: 17 residues. CDR3 bases: TGTGCCAGCAGCCCACAGTCAGGTGTCCTAGCCAAAAACATTCAGTACTTC. This sequence encodes CASSPQSGVLAKNIQYF. Based on the CDR3 plus reference TRBV7-9 and TRBJ2-4, the full variable domain is DTGVSQNPRHKITKRGQNVTFRCDPISEHNRLYWYRQTLGQGPEFLTYFQNEAQLEKSRLLSDRFSAERPKGSFSTLEIQRTEQGDSAMYLCASSPQSGVLAKNIQYFGAGTRLSVL.

J is TRBJ2-1 and V is TRBV4-3; 8 nucleotides align to TRBD2. The V gene's germline CDR1 is LGHNA and CDR2 YSLEER. The CDR3 totals 16 residues. The V and J ends lost 0 bases and 4 bases, in that order; junction bases with no gene match: 5. CDR3 in DNA: TGCGCCAGCAGCCAAGAATACGGGGGGGGTTACAATGAGCAGTTCTTC. As protein: CASSQEYGGGYNEQFF.

The chain couples TRBV5-1 to TRBJ2-3; 7 bases match TRBD1. This CDR3 spans 15 amino acids. The V gene end was trimmed by 10 bases and the J gene end by 0 bases; junction bases not matched to a gene: 11. CDR1 SGHRS and CDR2 YFSETQ come from the germline V gene. CDR3 amino acids: CAEVETGQSTDTQYF. The DNA of the CDR3 is TGCGCCGAGGTAGAAACGGGACAGAGCACAGATACGCAGTATTTT.

The CDR3 coding sequence is TGTGCCAGCAGCGTAGATCAGGGCGGCACTGAGCAGTTCTTC. The encoded protein is CASSVDQGGTEQFF. V and J are TRBV9 and TRBJ2-1; D is possibly TRBD1 (5 bases). Germline loops: CDR1 SGDLS, CDR2 YYNGEE. Trimming shortened V by 0 bases and J by 9 bases, and 13 bases separated the two germline ends. The CDR3 spans 14 residues.

The chain uses TRBV6-4 and TRBJ2-1; D is possibly TRBD2 (5 bases). Between the trimmed V and J ends, which lost 5 bases and 0 bases, there was a span of 11 bases. CDR1 and CDR2 from the germline V gene are MRHNA and SNTAGT. This CDR3 spans 15 amino acids. The CDR3 here is CASSFEGSSYNEQFF. DNA for the CDR3: TGTGCCAGCAGTTTCGAGGGAAGCTCCTACAATGAGCAGTTCTTC.

The rearrangement joins TRBV5-1 to TRBJ1-1; unclear D gene. Germline V gives CDR1 SGHRS, CDR2 YFSETQ. The CDR3 loop spans 13 amino acids. V shed 5 bases and J shed 2 bases, with 10 bases lying between them. The CDR3 DNA reads TGCGCCAGCAGTGTGGGAGTTAACACTGAAGCTTTCTTT. Its translation: CASSVGVNTEAFF.

The chain is built from TRBV6-4 and TRBJ1-1, with TRBD1 matching 11 bases. Germline CDR1 is MRHNA and CDR2 is SNTAGT. With V trimmed by 2 bases and J by 4 bases, 0 bases remained unmatched. This CDR3 has 14 amino acids. CDR3 nucleotide sequence: TGTGCCAGCAGTGACGGACAGGGGGCCACTGAAGCTTTCTTT. Translating gives CASSDGQGATEAFF.

This chain links TRBV18 with TRBJ2-2; D gene ambiguous. The CDR3 has 15 residues. CDR1 KGHSH and CDR2 LQKENI come from the germline V gene. V shed 4 bases and J shed 3 bases, with 12 bases lying between them. The CDR3 DNA reads TGTGCCAGCTCACACGCCTCTTCGGACACCGGGGAGCTGTTTTTT. Translating it yields CASSHASSDTGELFF.

This chain connects TRBV7-8 to TRBJ2-1; D is possibly TRBD2 (5 bases). Germline CDR1 and CDR2: SGHVS and FQNEAQ. Trimming took 5 bases from V and 3 from J, leaving 14 bases between them. This CDR3 has 15 amino acids. The CDR3 loop is CASSLPDGVYNEQFF. The CDR3 region has the DNA TGTGCCAGCAGCCTACCCGACGGGGTCTACAATGAGCAGTTCTTC.

The V gene is TRBV5-1, the J gene TRBJ1-5; no firm D call. Germline V gene sequence: CDR1 SGHRS, CDR2 YFSETQ. V lost 2 bases to trimming and J lost 0 bases, with 12 bases between them. This CDR3 is 16 amino acids long. In nucleotides, the CDR3 is TGCGCCAGCAGCTTTTTTTGTGTTTATAGCAATCAGCCCCAGCATTTT. The encoded protein is CASSFFCVYSNQPQHF.

CDR3 amino acids: CASSLSVNTEAFF. CDR3 in DNA: TGTGCCAGCAGCTTATCCGTGAACACTGAAGCTTTCTTT. The rearrangement joins TRBV7-9 to TRBJ1-1; D gene uncertain. CDR1 and CDR2 (germline): SEHNR, FQNEAQ (reference sequence). CDR3 length: 13 amino acids. Trimming shortened V by 2 bases and J by 0 bases, and 4 bases separated the two germline ends.